This T cell receptor beta chain came from a study of T-cell reconstitution after alpha-beta-depleted transplantation in children. The CDR3 has 15 amino acids. J lost 3 bases, V lost 2 bases, and 9 bases had no gene match. Germline V lookup: CDR1 DFQATT, CDR2 SNEGSKA (reference sequence). It was with unique molecular identifiers that the TCRbeta library was prepared. TCRdb independently ran MiXCR on the PCR reads; one entry per CDR3 protein. The sample has a few hundred thousand distinct CDR3 sequences; more than 20% are singletons. Study results and caveats: Some patients' high day-60 TCRbeta diversity was traced to surviving recipient T cells and thymic progenitors. There were reportedly several hundred expanded graft clones from which alpha-beta T cells came about two months after transplant. One year post-transplant, T-cell counts and diversity were largely derived from T cells produced anew.

This clonotype was detected a few times. What it recognizes is unknown. The specimen comprised PBMCs, sampled before TCRalphabeta/CD19-depleted stem cell transplant. This chain uses TRBV20-1 with TRBJ2-5; 7 bases agree with TRBD1. The TCR originated in a boy in the first two years of life with Wiskott-Aldrich syndrome, due to receive a stem cell transplant. The CDR3 protein is CSARKGGSFEETQYF. DNA of the CDR3: TGCAGTGCTAGAAAAGGGGGCTCATTTGAAGAGACCCAGTACTTC.